This T cell receptor beta chain appears in the sequencing data of a study of identical twins. Overall study findings and caveats: There was an excess of low generation probability in the out-of-frame alpha sequences that twins shared.

Healthy Caucasians were all of the donors. From the 5' RACE reads, TCRdb called clonotypes with MiXCR, one entry per CDR3 protein. The repertoire holds 500,000 to 600,000 distinct CDR3 sequences, with roughly a fifth as singletons. Trimming left V 6 bases short and J 2 bases short, with 14 bases between. The CDR3 is 14 amino acids. Per the germline V gene, CDR1 is SGHDT and CDR2 is YYEEEE. Concerning this clonotype itself: Its antigen is unknown.

These data also featured in a second study, about T cells expressing NK-cell markers.

The chain carries TRBV5-6 and TRBJ2-5; D is possibly TRBD1 or TRBD2 (6 bases each). Sequenced input: CD4+ T cells sorted from blood. This TCR came from a woman aged 18-35 years in good health. CDR3 nucleotide sequence: TGTGCCAGCACCCCGGGGGCCCTTCAAGAGACCCAGTACTTC. Protein sequence: CASTPGALQETQYF.